One and the same sample provided the 11 T cell receptor beta chains below, sequenced in a study of identical twins. TCRdb fed the 5' RACE reads into MiXCR, producing one record per CDR3 protein. The data contain a few hundred thousand distinct CDR3 sequences, 7% to 9.5% of them singletons. The sample taken for sequencing was naive T cells sorted from blood. The receptors stem from a woman in her fifties or sixties in good health.

V is TRBV3-1 and J is TRBJ2-1; D remains ambiguous. The ends were cut back, 1 base at V and 5 bases at J, with 9 bases in the middle. CDR3 length: 14 amino acids. Germline V gene sequence: CDR1 LGHDT, CDR2 YNNKEL (reference sequence). CDR3 bases: TGTGCCAGCAGCCAAGTGTCGCCGCACAATGAGCAGTTCTTC. It encodes CASSQVSPHNEQFF.

This clonotype was counted many times. The chain recombines TRBV20-1 with TRBJ1-6, with unresolved D. This CDR3 has 15 amino acids. The V end was cut by 1 base, the J end by 7 bases, with 14 bases between. CDR1 and CDR2 (germline): DFQATT, SNEGSKA (reference sequence). The CDR3 DNA follows: TGCAGTGCTAGAGCCGAACTGGGAACCAATTCACCCCTCCACTTT. Its protein product is CSARAELGTNSPLHF.

This clonotype was found a few times. CDR3 DNA: TGTGCCAGCAGCAATCAGGACTACTACAATGAGCAGTTCTTC. It translates to CASSNQDYYNEQFF. The chain links TRBV13 to TRBJ2-1; D is possibly TRBD2 (6 bases). V lost 5 bases and J 3 bases, leaving 11 bases between the germline ends. CDR3 length: 14 residues. Germline CDR1 PRHDT, CDR2 FYEKMQ (reference sequence).

This clonotype showed up just a few times. The V gene is TRBV3-1, the J gene TRBJ1-6; D might be TRBD1 (6 bases). The CDR3 extends over 14 amino acids. Trimming took off 2 bases at V and 11 bases at J, with 13 bases between the two ends. Germline V lookup: CDR1 LGHDT, CDR2 YNNKEL (reference sequence). CDR3: CASSQLQGVAPLHF. The CDR3 DNA reads as TGTGCCAGCAGCCAATTACAGGGTGTGGCACCCCTCCACTTT.

This clonotype was counted ten times or more. The chain has TRBV29-1 and TRBJ1-1; D not certain. This CDR3 contains 13 residues. CDR1 and CDR2 from the germline V gene are SQVTM and ANQGSEA. V shed 5 bases and J shed 0 bases, with 10 bases lying between them. In nucleotides, the CDR3 is TGCAGCGTTAACGACGGACTGAACACTGAAGCTTTCTTT. Amino acid sequence: CSVNDGLNTEAFF.

This clonotype was recorded a few times. This chain uses TRBV4-1 with TRBJ2-3; 12 nucleotides agree with TRBD2. The CDR3 consists of 15 residues. In germline, CDR1 is MGHRA, CDR2 YSYEKL. With V trimmed by 4 bases and J by 4 bases, 3 bases remained unmatched. The CDR3 region has the DNA TGCGCCAGCAGCCGACTAGCGGGAGTCGCAGATACGCAGTATTTT. Its translation is CASSRLAGVADTQYF.

This clonotype showed up just a few times. The rearrangement links TRBV5-1 to TRBJ2-1, with TRBD2 identical over 8 bases. This CDR3 is 16 amino acids long. After removal of 4 bases from V and 2 bases from J, the junction contained 8 bases not matched to a gene. Looked up from germline, CDR1 is SGHRS and CDR2 is YFSETQ. Here the CDR3 reads CASSPGTGGTYNEQFF. The CDR3 DNA reads TGCGCCAGCAGCCCTGGTACGGGAGGGACCTACAATGAGCAGTTCTTC.

The chain recombines TRBV12-3 or TRBV12-4 with TRBJ2-2, with TRBD2 matching 9 bases. The CDR3 covers 16 residues. V dropped 6 bases and J dropped 4; count of bases not matched to a gene: 9. This CDR3 reads CASSGGRALGTGELFF. CDR3 nucleotides: TGTGCCAGCAGCGGCGGGAGGGCCTTGGGCACCGGGGAGCTGTTTTTT.

This clonotype turned up a few times. This sequence joins TRBV12-3 or TRBV12-4 and TRBJ1-6; D not certain. This CDR3 spans 16 amino acids. V gave up 5 bases and J gave up 5 bases, with 16 bases separating them. The CDR3 bases are TGTGCCAGCAGTCCCGGCCTACGCGGAAATAATTCACCCCTCCACTTT. Encoded protein: CASSPGLRGNNSPLHF.

The chain combines TRBV7-2 with TRBJ2-3; 10 nucleotides match TRBD2. V lost 5 bases to trimming and J lost 6 bases; unmatched junction nucleotides: 5. The CDR3 covers 14 residues. Germline CDR1 SGHTA, CDR2 FQGNSA. The CDR3 DNA reads as TGTGCCAGCAGCCGGACTAGCGGTCCGGATACGCAGTATTTT. Translated: CASSRTSGPDTQYF.

In its sample, this clonotype was seen a few times. The chain links TRBV12-5 to TRBJ2-3; D gene ambiguous. CDR1 and CDR2 from the germline V gene are LGHNT and FRNRAP. V lost 2 bases and J 6 bases, leaving 9 bases between the germline ends. The CDR3 contains 13 residues. As DNA, the CDR3 is TGTGCTAGTGGTTTGCCGAACATCGATACGCAGTATTTT. It is translated as CASGLPNIDTQYF.